Each of the 17 T cell receptor beta chains below was sequenced from the same sample in a study of shared clonotypes between healthy human individuals. Naive CD8 cells lacked CD45RO and underwent positive selection for CCR7, leaving out terminally differentiated effector memory CD45RA+ cells. Produced via immunoSEQ multiplex PCR; TCRdb's table is partial and in-frame only. The sample lists a few million clones; over 85% were seen once. Sequencing was performed on naive CD8+ T cells from PBMCs. All receptors come from a man younger than 30 in good health. Some clones in this sample may be carry-over from other donors' samples.

CDR3 residues: CASSPFEEKLFF. The CDR3 DNA follows: TGTGCCAGCAGCCCCTTCGAAGAAAAACTGTTTTTT. V is TRBV11-2 and J is TRBJ1-4; D remains unclear. CDR3 size: 12 residues. The germline CDR1 and CDR2 sequences are SGHAT and FQNNGV. Trimming removed 5 bases from V and 8 bases from J, with 9 bases in between.

This chain connects TRBV27 to TRBJ2-5; no definite D call. Per the germline V gene, CDR1 is MNHEY and CDR2 is SMNVEV (reference sequence). The CDR3 consists of 14 residues. V lost 6 bases, J lost 5 bases, and 16 bases lay in between. Here the CDR3 reads CASRGLVSLETQYF. CDR3 nucleotides: TGTGCCAGCAGGGGCTTAGTGTCTTTGGAGACCCAGTACTTC.

The chain is built from TRBV5-4 and TRBJ1-3; no reliable D call. This CDR3 has 16 residues. Per germline, CDR1 SGHNT and CDR2 YYREEE (reference sequence). V dropped 4 bases and J dropped 0 bases, with 14 bases sitting between them. The CDR3 loop is CASSQVSEGSGNTIYF. CDR3 in DNA: TGTGCCAGCAGCCAAGTTTCGGAAGGCTCTGGAAACACCATATATTTT.

The chain recombines TRBV28 with TRBJ2-3; no definite D call. Trimming took off 6 bases at V and 0 bases at J, with 16 bases between the two ends. Germline V gives CDR1 MDHEN, CDR2 SYDVKM. The CDR3 sequence is 16 residues long. This chain's CDR3 is CASRLSPDTSTDTQYF. Written as DNA, the CDR3 is TGTGCCAGCAGGCTATCGCCCGACACTAGCACAGATACGCAGTATTTT.

CDR3 sequence: CANSGTFNEQFF. The CDR3 nucleotides read TGTGCCAACTCCGGGACGTTCAATGAGCAGTTCTTC. V gene TRBV2 combines with J gene TRBJ2-1; D may match TRBD1 or TRBD2 (5 bases each). This CDR3 contains 12 residues. Germline CDR1 SNHLY, CDR2 FYNNEI. Trimming stripped 10 bases from V and 6 bases from J, with 13 bases between.

V usage is TRBV28 and J usage is TRBJ2-1; no clear D. V shed 4 bases and J shed 7 bases, with 26 bases lying between them. CDR1 and CDR2 from the germline V gene are MDHEN and SYDVKM. There are 18 residues in the CDR3. This chain's CDR3 is CASSSPVLGRFRTNEQFF. In DNA form, the CDR3 reads TGTGCCAGCAGTTCCCCAGTCCTCGGACGATTTAGGACGAATGAGCAGTTCTTC. The complete variable domain, with remaining parts taken from reference TRBV28 and TRBJ2-1, reads DVKVTQSSRYLVKRTGEKVFLECVQDMDHENMFWYRQDPGLGLRLIYFSYDVKMKEKGDIPEGYSVSREKKERFSLILESASTNQTSMYLCASSSPVLGRFRTNEQFFGPGTRLTVL.

This chain links TRBV7-2 with TRBJ2-1, with 7 bases aligning to TRBD1. The CDR3 length is 15 residues. Germline CDR1 and CDR2: SGHTA and FQGNSA. V shed 5 bases, J shed 8 bases, and the junction held 12 bases outside the gene matches. CDR3 loop: CASSHRGPAHDEQFF. The DNA for the CDR3 is TGTGCCAGCAGCCATAGGGGGCCAGCGCATGATGAGCAGTTCTTC.

In regard to this clone: The sample contains more than one DNA sequence encoding this CDR3. The chain is built from TRBV27 and TRBJ1-2; D might be TRBD1 (6 bases). In germline, CDR1 is MNHEY, CDR2 SMNVEV (reference sequence). V dropped 2 bases and J dropped 6 bases, with 10 bases sitting between them. This CDR3 region has 13 residues. CDR3 amino acids: CASSLGGAHGYTF. The CDR3 DNA is TGTGCCAGCAGTTTAGGGGGGGCACATGGCTACACCTTC.

The rearrangement links TRBV19 to TRBJ2-7, with a weak D call TRBD1 (6 bases). Trimming left V 4 bases short and J 5 bases short, with 18 bases between. Germline CDR1 reads LNHDA; CDR2 reads SQIVND (reference sequence). This CDR3 region has 15 residues. CDR3 loop: CASSTIRGIHDEQYF. CDR3 DNA: TGTGCCAGTAGTACGATCAGGGGCATTCACGACGAGCAGTACTTC. Looking up the rest from reference TRBV19 and TRBJ2-7 gives the full variable domain: DGGITQSPKYLFRKEGQNVTLSCEQNLNHDAMYWYRQDPGQGLRLIYYSQIVNDFQKGDIAEGYSVSREKKESFPLTVTSAQKNPTAFYLCASSTIRGIHDEQYFGPGTRLTVT.

V and J are TRBV27 and TRBJ2-7; maybe TRBD2 (5 bases). Germline CDR1 and CDR2: MNHEY and SMNVEV (reference sequence). This CDR3 is built from 14 residues. Between the trimmed V and J ends, which lost 8 bases and 0 bases, there was a span of 14 bases. CDR3 amino acids: CASGWTPSSYEQYF. Here the CDR3 DNA reads TGTGCCAGCGGCTGGACTCCAAGCTCCTACGAGCAGTACTTC.

The table lists this clone with a few counts. The V call is TRBV25-1, the J call TRBJ1-2; D is ambiguous. Germline V gene data show CDR1 as MGHDK and CDR2 as SYGVNS. The CDR3 has 11 residues. The V end lost 4 bases, the J end lost 5 bases, and 5 bases lay between the germline ends. The CDR3 DNA reads as TGTGCCAGCAGTGCCAGTTATGGCTACACCTTC. It specifies CASSASYGYTF.

This clone was seen only a few times. In DNA form, the CDR3 reads TGTGCCAGCAGCTTAGACAGGTTAGATGAAAAACTGTTTTTT. Amino acid sequence: CASSLDRLDEKLFF. The chain couples TRBV7-9 to TRBJ1-4; weak D call: TRBD1 (5 bases). Trimming cost V 1 base and J 6 bases, with 9 bases left between them. CDR1 is SEHNR and CDR2 is FQNEAQ in the germline V gene (reference sequence). CDR3 length equals 14 residues.

V usage is TRBV7-4 and J usage is TRBJ1-5; D may be TRBD1 (6 bases). Germline lookup yields CDR1 SGHVT and CDR2 SQSDAQ. The CDR3 runs 16 residues. V was shortened by 4 bases and J by 4 bases, with 17 bases between the two germline ends. CDR3 in DNA: TGTGCCAGCAGCTATAACAGGGCCCTGGGGAATCAGCCCCAGCATTTT. This gives the protein CASSYNRALGNQPQHF.

The chain recombines TRBV29-1 with TRBJ1-1; 10 bases map to TRBD1. V dropped 7 bases and J dropped 5; count of bases not matched to a gene: 1. In germline, CDR1 is SQVTM, CDR2 ANQGSEA. The CDR3 has 11 residues. CDR3 sequence (DNA): TGCAGCGGGGGACAGGGGACTGAAGCTTTCTTT. It yields the protein CSGGQGTEAFF.

This clone occurred once. This rearrangement joins TRBV7-2 to TRBJ2-7; 9 nucleotides match TRBD2. Germline CDR1 and CDR2: SGHTA and FQGNSA. There are 16 residues in the CDR3. The V gene end was trimmed by 5 bases and the J gene end by 3 bases; junction bases not matched to a gene: 11. The CDR3 spells CASSPSAGTSYYEQYF. CDR3 nucleotide sequence: TGTGCCAGCAGCCCCTCCGCCGGGACTAGCTACTACGAGCAGTACTTC.

The CDR3 DNA follows: TGTGCCAGCAGAGGGGACAGGGGGTCTTACGAGCAGTACTTC. Translating gives CASRGDRGSYEQYF. The rearrangement joins TRBV16 to TRBJ2-7; 11 bases line up with TRBD1. This CDR3 is built from 14 residues. The junction had 5 bases not matched to a gene; V was cut back by 6 bases and J by 4 bases. Germline V gene data show CDR1 as KGHSY and CDR2 as FQNENV.

This clone was detected only once. The chain has TRBV9 and TRBJ2-7, with D unresolved. The germline CDR1 and CDR2 sequences are SGDLS and YYNGEE. The CDR3 totals 11 residues. Trimming pared 0 bases from V and 6 bases from J, leaving 4 bases between. The DNA of the CDR3 is TGTGCCAGCAGCGTAGAGGCCGAGCAGTACTTC. Its protein product is CASSVEAEQYF.